The 14 T cell receptor beta chains below all came from one sample that was sequenced in a study of lung T cells in sarcoidosis with Löfgren's syndrome. A single record per CDR3 protein comes from TCRdb applying MiXCR to the reads. Of about 21,000 distinct CDR3 sequences in the sample, 20% to 25% are singletons; the top ten hold around 4.1%. Sequenced sample: CD4+ T cells from PBMCs. Source of these receptors: a human donor with sarcoidosis (Löfgren's syndrome or another form), or a control subject (not recorded which).

Ten or more counts support this clonotype. The chain employs TRBV15 and TRBJ2-3, with 7 bases aligning to TRBD1. The V and J ends lost 0 bases and 2 bases, in that order; junction bases with no gene match: 5. Germline CDR1 and CDR2: LNHNV and YYDKDF (reference sequence). This CDR3 comprises 16 residues. The CDR3 DNA follows: TGTGCCACCAGCAGAGAGACAGGGAGAAACACAGATACGCAGTATTTT. Translation gives CATSRETGRNTDTQYF. Variable domain in full (rest from reference TRBV15 and TRBJ2-3): DAMVIQNPRYQVTQFGKPVTLSCSQTLNHNVMYWYQQKSSQAPKLLFHYYDKDFNNEADTPDNFQSRRPNTSFCFLDIRSPGLGDTAMYLCATSRETGRNTDTQYFGPGTRLTVL.

As for this clonotype: A much bigger clone sits one base away, suggesting this may be a read error. No conserved phenylalanine or tryptophan ends this CDR3, so it is likely a read error. The chain combines TRBV3-1 with TRBJ2-1; D perhaps matches TRBD2 (6 bases). The CDR3 length is 18 residues. From germline, CDR1 is LGHDT and CDR2 YNNKEL (reference sequence). V was clipped by 1 base and J by 2 bases, with 18 bases between them. CDR3 residues: CASSQVFGTGLPYNEQFL. In nucleotides, the CDR3 is TGTGCCAGCAGCCAAGTGTTCGGGACGGGACTTCCCTACAATGAGCAGTTCCTC.

In its sample, this clonotype ranks as medium-sized. This chain links TRBV6-2 or TRBV6-3 with TRBJ2-2; 11 bases are a match to TRBD2. Germline CDR1 reads MNHEY; CDR2 reads SVGEGT. The CDR3 extends over 15 amino acids. V lost 2 bases and J lost 6; bases outside the gene matches: 2. The DNA of the CDR3 is TGTGCCAGCAGTTACCCGGGACTAGCGGCCGGGGAGCTGTTTTTT. Translation gives CASSYPGLAAGELFF.

This clonotype was counted ten times or more. The chain recombines TRBV15 with TRBJ2-3, with 9 bases identical to TRBD2. Germline V gene data show CDR1 as LNHNV and CDR2 as YYDKDF (reference sequence). This CDR3 spans 15 amino acids. The ends lost 0 bases at V and 4 bases at J; junction bases unmatched: 2. CDR3 sequence (DNA): TGTGCCACCAGCAGAGAAAGCGGGGGGCCAGATACGCAGTATTTT. It yields the protein CATSRESGGPDTQYF.

Regarding this clonotype: This may be a read error, as it is one base from a much larger clone. The conserved phenylalanine or tryptophan is not found at the CDR3 terminus, so this likely reflects a read error. V gene TRBV12-3 or TRBV12-4 combines with J gene TRBJ1-5; 8 bases are a match to TRBD1. The CDR3 runs 13 residues. The ends lost 3 bases at V and 8 bases at J; junction bases unmatched: 3. CDR3 in DNA: TGTGCCAGCAGTTTGCCAGGGGGCAAGCCCCAGCATCTT. This gives the protein CASSLPGGKPQHL.

Details on this clonotype: This may come from a read error, since a much larger clone is one base off. V and J are TRBV19 and TRBJ2-6, with D perhaps matching TRBD2 (6 bases). Trimming cost V 5 bases and J 0 bases, with 11 bases left between them. Germline CDR1 reads LNHDA; CDR2 reads SQIVND (reference sequence). This CDR3 has 16 residues. The CDR3 DNA reads as TGTGCCAGTAGTGTGGGGGGTGACTCTGGGGCCAACGTCCTGACTTTC. Translated: CASSVGGDSGANVLTF.

There are many counts of this clonotype. The chain is built from TRBV4-3 and TRBJ1-2, with D uncertain. Looked up from germline, CDR1 is LGHNA and CDR2 is YSLEER. The V end lost 2 bases, the J end lost 5 bases, and 15 bases lay between the germline ends. The CDR3 totals 15 residues. CDR3 sequence reads: CASSQSGLGLYGYTF. CDR3 coding DNA: TGCGCCAGCAGCCAATCCGGACTCGGACTTTATGGCTACACCTTC.

This clonotype turned up a few times. One base away lies a much larger clone, so this may be a sequencing read error. This rearrangement joins TRBV7-2 to TRBJ1-6, with a tentative D call TRBD1 (6 bases). Trimming removed 5 bases from V and 6 bases from J, with 20 bases in between. CDR1 and CDR2 (germline): SGHTA, FQGNSA. The CDR3 consists of 17 residues. In DNA form, the CDR3 reads TGTGCCAGCAGCATATTCGGAGTGGGGGCTGCTAATTCACCCCTCCACTTT. This encodes CASSIFGVGAANSPLHF.

By sample share, this clonotype is medium-sized. This sequence joins TRBV6-1 and TRBJ2-3; no reliable D call. Germline V CDR1 and CDR2: MNHNS, SASEGT. This CDR3 is built from 8 residues. Trimming shortened V by 9 bases and J by 6 bases, and 1 base separated the two germline ends. This CDR3 is CARDTQYF. The CDR3 DNA follows: TGTGCCAGGGATACGCAGTATTTT.

This clonotype was found many times. The chain links TRBV12-3 or TRBV12-4 to TRBJ1-5; D not certain. This CDR3 is built from 14 residues. With 1 base removed from V and 12 bases from J, the gap between germline ends came to 16 bases. As DNA, the CDR3 is TGTGCCAGCAGTTTAGGCACAGCCCCTATGTTCCAGCATTTT. This codes for CASSLGTAPMFQHF.

This clonotype was seen repeatedly, ten times or more. The chain uses TRBV2 and TRBJ2-3; maybe TRBD2 (6 bases). Per the germline V gene, CDR1 is SNHLY and CDR2 is FYNNEI. Trimming shortened V by 6 bases and J by 2 bases, and 18 bases separated the two germline ends. This CDR3 is built from 16 residues. Written as DNA, the CDR3 is TGTGCCAGCAGAGCAACGGGACTGTTCGCCACAGATACGCAGTATTTT. Its translation: CASRATGLFATDTQYF.

This clonotype occurred once. J is TRBJ1-3 and V is TRBV30; 7 bases map to TRBD1. V gave up 2 bases and J gave up 0 bases; unmatched junction bases: 4. Germline CDR1 reads GTSNPN; CDR2 reads SVGIG (reference sequence). The CDR3 consists of 15 residues. This CDR3 is CAWSKPGGSGNTIYF. CDR3 sequence (DNA): TGTGCCTGGAGTAAACCAGGGGGCTCTGGAAACACCATATATTTT.

This clonotype was counted at least ten times. The genes are TRBV10-3 and TRBJ2-5; a possible D gene is TRBD1 (6 bases). The germline CDR1 and CDR2 sequences are ENHRY and SYGVKD. V was trimmed by 2 bases and J by 3 bases, leaving 10 bases between them. This CDR3 contains 14 residues. CDR3 in amino acids: CAISELDRKETQYF. In DNA form, the CDR3 reads TGTGCCATCAGTGAGCTGGACAGAAAAGAGACCCAGTACTTC.

Regarding this clonotype: This sequence may be a read error, since a much larger clone differs from it by one base. The V call is TRBV7-9, the J call TRBJ2-7, with 10 bases aligning to TRBD1. This CDR3 region has 15 residues. Germline V gives CDR1 SEHNR, CDR2 FQNEAQ (reference sequence). The CDR3 reads CASSLAGTGAYEQCF. The CDR3, as DNA: TGTGCCAGCAGCTTAGCCGGGACAGGGGCGTACGAGCAGTGCTTC.